This T cell receptor (beta chain) came from a study of control samples from healthy donors and cancer patients. The V end was cut by 5 bases, the J end by 8 bases, with 13 bases between. Germline V gene lookup returns CDR1 MDHEN and CDR2 SYDVKM. This CDR3 is built from 13 residues. Libraries were prepared by immunoSEQ multiplex PCR; TCRdb keeps only in-frame clonotypes and omits some of them. The sample shows 150,000 to 160,000 clones, roughly 94% of them seen only once. This clonotype was sampled from a man aged 40-55 years in good health. The source material was blood. The V call is TRBV28, the J call TRBJ1-5; no clear D gene. The CDR3 spells CASSPPGKKPQHF. CDR3 coding DNA: TGTGCCAGCAGTCCCCCAGGTAAAAAGCCCCAGCATTTT.